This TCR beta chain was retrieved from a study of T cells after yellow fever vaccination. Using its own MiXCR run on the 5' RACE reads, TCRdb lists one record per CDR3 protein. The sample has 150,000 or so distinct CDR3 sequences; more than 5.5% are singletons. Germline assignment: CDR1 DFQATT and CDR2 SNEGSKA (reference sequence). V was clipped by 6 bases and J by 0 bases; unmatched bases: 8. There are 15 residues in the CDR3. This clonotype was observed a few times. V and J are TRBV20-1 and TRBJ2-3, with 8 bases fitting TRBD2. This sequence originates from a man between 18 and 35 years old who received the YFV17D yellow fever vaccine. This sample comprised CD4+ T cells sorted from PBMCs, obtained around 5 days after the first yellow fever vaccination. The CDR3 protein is CSARKVAGSTDTQYF. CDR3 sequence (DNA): TGCAGTGCCCGAAAGGTAGCGGGGAGCACAGATACGCAGTATTTT.